The present TCR beta chain was sequenced within a study of T cell responses to AZD1222 COVID-19 vaccine. Trimming left V 5 bases short and J 0 bases short, with 7 bases between. The CDR3 runs 14 residues. Germline values: CDR1 SNHLY, CDR2 FYNNEI. The repertoire was sequenced with immunoSEQ multiplex PCR; TCRdb's copy has only in-frame clones and lacks some. The sample records 80,000 to 100,000 clones, around 88% being singletons. On this clone: The antigen remains unidentified.

General study findings and limits: The span of vaccine-associated CD4 TCRs extended across spike, with dominance at 160-218 and 743-854. When two AZD1222 doses had been given, Spike-specific TCR breadth and depth rose. No repertoire was sampled before or during the peak T cell response, only after it.

This TCR derives from an adult who received the AZD1222 COVID-19 vaccine. The chain employs TRBV2 and TRBJ1-4; D ambiguous. Here the sequenced sample was peripheral blood, taken 28 days after the second AZD1222 dose. CDR3 protein: CASSPSSTNEKLFF. The CDR3 nucleotides are TGTGCCAGCAGTCCCTCGTCAACTAATGAAAAACTGTTTTTT.